The rows below give T cell receptor beta chains drawn from one sample of a study of siplizumab effects on memory and regulatory T cells. Assay: immunoSEQ multiplex PCR; the TCRdb copy retains only in-frame clones and omits some. The table lists under 140,000 clones, just under 95% of them singletons. The sample was CD4+ T cells sorted from blood. These receptors all stem from a human donor in good health. The CDR3 runs from the conserved cysteine through the conserved F or W. D genes are given only for firm matches. Part of the rows lack a size; the others show once, few, many or a class for expanded clones.

j_gene: TRBJ2-7; v_gene: TRBV9; abundance: NA; d_gene: TRBD2; CDR3aa: CASSITSGPSYEQYF; CDR3nt: TGTGCCAGCAGCATCACTAGCGGGCCTTCCTACGAGCAGTACTTC
j_gene: TRBJ2-3; v_gene: TRBV18; abundance: NA; d_gene: TRBD1; CDR3aa: CASSPLDLGDRGGDTQYF; CDR3nt: TGTGCCAGCTCACCACTCGACTTAGGGGACAGGGGAGGAGATACGCAGTATTTT
j_gene: TRBJ2-1; v_gene: TRBV4-1; abundance: NA; d_gene: NA; CDR3aa: CASSQLLASNEQFF; CDR3nt: TGCGCCAGCAGCCAGCTCTTGGCCTCCAATGAGCAGTTCTTC
j_gene: TRBJ2-3; v_gene: TRBV7-9; abundance: NA; d_gene: TRBD2; CDR3aa: CASSSRGGASSGTDTQYF; CDR3nt: TGTGCCAGCAGCTCCCGGGGGGGGGCTTCTTCGGGCACAGATACGCAGTATTTT
j_gene: TRBJ1-2; v_gene: TRBV14; abundance: NA; d_gene: NA; CDR3aa: CASSRTTDYYGYTF; CDR3nt: TGTGCCAGCAGCCGGACGACAGACTATTATGGCTACACCTTC
j_gene: TRBJ1-5; v_gene: TRBV11-2; abundance: few; d_gene: NA; CDR3aa: CASSLPGGSNQPQHF; CDR3nt: TGTGCCAGCAGCTTACCAGGCGGTAGCAATCAGCCCCAGCATTTT
j_gene: TRBJ2-2; v_gene: TRBV19; abundance: NA; d_gene: TRBD1; CDR3aa: CASRSTGSGELFF; CDR3nt: TGTGCCAGTAGATCGACAGGGTCCGGGGAGCTGTTTTTT
j_gene: TRBJ2-7; v_gene: TRBV6-5; abundance: NA; d_gene: TRBD1; CDR3aa: CASSYRDRKYEQYF; CDR3nt: TGTGCCAGCAGTTACCGGGACAGAAAATACGAGCAGTACTTC
j_gene: TRBJ1-1; v_gene: TRBV5-5; abundance: NA; d_gene: NA; CDR3aa: CASSLVIGYPEAFF; CDR3nt: TGTGCCAGCAGCTTGGTTATAGGGTACCCTGAAGCTTTCTTT
j_gene: TRBJ1-5; v_gene: TRBV19; abundance: NA; d_gene: TRBD1; CDR3aa: CASSGTGEGNQPQHF; CDR3nt: TGTGCCAGTAGTGGGACAGGCGAAGGCAATCAGCCCCAGCATTTT
j_gene: TRBJ2-7; v_gene: TRBV19; abundance: NA; d_gene: NA; CDR3aa: CASRTTGTSYEQYF; CDR3nt: TGTGCCAGTAGGACAACAGGGACCTCCTACGAGCAGTACTTC
j_gene: TRBJ2-1; v_gene: TRBV6-1; abundance: NA; d_gene: TRBD2; CDR3aa: CASSEASGGYNEQFF; CDR3nt: TGTGCCAGCAGTGAAGCTAGCGGGGGTTACAATGAGCAGTTCTTC
j_gene: TRBJ2-3; v_gene: TRBV18; abundance: NA; d_gene: TRBD2; CDR3aa: CASSPTSGDTQYF; CDR3nt: TGTGCCAGCTCGCCAACTAGCGGGGATACGCAGTATTTT
j_gene: TRBJ2-2; v_gene: TRBV12-5; abundance: NA; d_gene: TRBD2; CDR3aa: CASGLVLAGGWTGELFF; CDR3nt: TGTGCTAGTGGTTTGGTACTAGCGGGAGGGTGGACCGGGGAGCTGTTTTTT
j_gene: TRBJ1-2; v_gene: TRBV7-9; abundance: NA; d_gene: TRBD1; CDR3aa: CASSSGETDREGYTF; CDR3nt: TGTGCCAGCAGCTCCGGCGAGACAGACAGGGAAGGCTACACCTTC
j_gene: TRBJ1-5; v_gene: TRBV2; abundance: NA; d_gene: NA; CDR3aa: CASRGTLSNQPQHF; CDR3nt: TGTGCCAGCAGGGGGACGTTAAGCAATCAGCCCCAGCATTTT
j_gene: TRBJ2-1; v_gene: TRBV14; abundance: NA; d_gene: TRBD2; CDR3aa: CASSPRVAGDNEQFF; CDR3nt: TGTGCCAGCAGCCCACGGGTAGCGGGAGACAATGAGCAGTTCTTC
j_gene: TRBJ2-5; v_gene: TRBV5-1; abundance: once; d_gene: NA; CDR3aa: CASSLVVAEETQYF; CDR3nt: TGCGCCAGCAGCTTGGTTGTGGCGGAAGAGACCCAGTACTTC
j_gene: TRBJ2-2; v_gene: TRBV4-1; abundance: NA; d_gene: NA; CDR3aa: CASSRPTGELFF; CDR3nt: TGCGCCAGCAGCCGACCAACCGGGGAGCTGTTTTTT
j_gene: TRBJ1-2; v_gene: TRBV5-4; abundance: NA; d_gene: NA; CDR3aa: CASSLDGHGYTF; CDR3nt: TGTGCCAGCAGCTTGGACGGCCATGGCTACACCTTC
j_gene: TRBJ2-2; v_gene: TRBV27; abundance: few; d_gene: NA; CDR3aa: CASSFGGLPPGELFF; CDR3nt: TGTGCCAGCAGTTTTGGCGGGCTCCCCCCCGGGGAGCTGTTTTTT
j_gene: TRBJ1-6; v_gene: TRBV2; abundance: few; d_gene: NA; CDR3aa: CASSEMRRGNSPLHF; CDR3nt: TGTGCCAGCAGTGAAATGAGGCGGGGGAATTCACCCCTCCACTTT
j_gene: TRBJ1-1; v_gene: TRBV5-1; abundance: NA; d_gene: TRBD1; CDR3aa: CASSSRTGETEAFF; CDR3nt: TGCGCCAGCAGCTCTAGGACAGGGGAGACTGAAGCTTTCTTT
j_gene: TRBJ1-2; v_gene: TRBV15; abundance: NA; d_gene: NA; CDR3aa: CATSRASGQRYYGYTF; CDR3nt: TGTGCCACCAGCAGAGCGTCCGGGCAGAGATACTATGGCTACACCTTC
j_gene: TRBJ2-5; v_gene: TRBV6-5; abundance: NA; d_gene: TRBD1; CDR3aa: CASSLTGGLWETQYF; CDR3nt: TGTGCCAGCAGTCTGACAGGGGGCTTGTGGGAGACCCAGTACTTC
j_gene: TRBJ2-3; v_gene: TRBV5-1; abundance: NA; d_gene: NA; CDR3aa: CASSGGTAGNTDTQYF; CDR3nt: TGCGCCAGCAGCGGGGGGACAGCGGGAAACACAGATACGCAGTATTTT
j_gene: TRBJ2-1; v_gene: TRBV20-1; abundance: NA; d_gene: NA; CDR3aa: CSARSGNEQFF; CDR3nt: TGCAGTGCTAGATCCGGCAATGAGCAGTTCTTC
j_gene: TRBJ2-3; v_gene: TRBV5-4; abundance: NA; d_gene: NA; CDR3aa: CASSPPGAQISVTQYF; CDR3nt: TGTGCCAGCAGCCCCCCGGGAGCACAGATATCGGTTACGCAGTATTTT
j_gene: TRBJ2-1; v_gene: TRBV2; abundance: NA; d_gene: TRBD1; CDR3aa: CASVPGQETNEQFF; CDR3nt: TGTGCCAGCGTACCGGGACAGGAGACCAATGAGCAGTTCTTC
j_gene: TRBJ2-7; v_gene: TRBV25-1; abundance: NA; d_gene: NA; CDR3aa: CASSGRAYEQYF; CDR3nt: TGTGCCAGCAGTGGCAGGGCTTACGAGCAGTACTTC
j_gene: TRBJ2-5; v_gene: TRBV5-1; abundance: NA; d_gene: NA; CDR3aa: CASSFSPDWQETQYF; CDR3nt: TGCGCCAGCAGCTTCTCCCCGGACTGGCAAGAGACCCAGTACTTC
j_gene: TRBJ2-5; v_gene: TRBV18; abundance: NA; d_gene: NA; CDR3aa: CASSTGGVIGGETQYF; CDR3nt: TGTGCCAGCTCAACAGGCGGTGTTATCGGGGGTGAGACCCAGTACTTC
j_gene: TRBJ1-1; v_gene: TRBV5-1; abundance: NA; d_gene: NA; CDR3aa: CASSFGTMNTEAFF; CDR3nt: TGCGCCAGCAGCTTCGGGACCATGAACACTGAAGCTTTCTTT
j_gene: TRBJ2-6; v_gene: TRBV12-5; abundance: NA; d_gene: NA; CDR3aa: CASGESGANVLTF; CDR3nt: TGTGCTAGTGGGGAGTCTGGGGCCAACGTCCTGACTTTC